Here is one TCR beta chain with its context. Its antigen is as yet unknown. The germline V gene encodes CDR1 LNHDA and CDR2 SQIVND (reference sequence). Trimming stripped 7 bases from V and 10 bases from J, with 14 bases between. This CDR3 comprises 12 residues. 13 Jbeta primers and 60 Vbeta primers were used for the PCR. Per the original data handling: Later, some 75 million unique TCR beta chains were counted in an analysis, and some 10 million of them were shared. Sequencing used immunoSEQ multiplex PCR; TCRdb keeps in-frame clones, though not all of them. The V and J calls and the clone size are those of that table, but D and trimming were determined from the DNA. Counted here are roughly 130,000 clones, around 83% occurring once; the ten biggest clones make up just over 1%. The data belong to a study of cytomegalovirus exposure and HLA in healthy donors. Study-wide results and caveats: An analysis done earlier found most TCR beta V segments productive about 90% or about 30% of the time.

The J gene is TRBJ2-1, the V gene TRBV19; D perhaps matches TRBD1 (6 bases). The sequence was collected from a human donor in good health. Sequencing used PBMCs. The CDR3 region has the DNA TGTGCCAGTAATGGTGGGGGCGGGGAGCAGTTCTTC. Translation gives CASNGGGGEQFF.